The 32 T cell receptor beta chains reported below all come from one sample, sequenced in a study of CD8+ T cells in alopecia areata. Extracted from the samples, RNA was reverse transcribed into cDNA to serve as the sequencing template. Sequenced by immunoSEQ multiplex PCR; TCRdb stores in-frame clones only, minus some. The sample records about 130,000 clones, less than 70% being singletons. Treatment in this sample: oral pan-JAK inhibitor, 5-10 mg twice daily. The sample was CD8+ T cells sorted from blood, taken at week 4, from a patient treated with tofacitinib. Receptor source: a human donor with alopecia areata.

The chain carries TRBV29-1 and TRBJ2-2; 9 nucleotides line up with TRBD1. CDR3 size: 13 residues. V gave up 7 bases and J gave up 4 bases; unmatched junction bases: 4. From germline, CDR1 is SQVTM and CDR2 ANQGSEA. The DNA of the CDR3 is TGCAGCGGAAGACAGGGGGGCACCGGGGAGCTGTTTTTT. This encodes CSGRQGGTGELFF.

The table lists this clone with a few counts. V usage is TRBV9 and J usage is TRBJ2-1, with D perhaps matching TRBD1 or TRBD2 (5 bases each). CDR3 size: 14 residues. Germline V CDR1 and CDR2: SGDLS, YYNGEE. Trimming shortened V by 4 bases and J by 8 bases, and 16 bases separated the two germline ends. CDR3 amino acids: CASSPGGDPYEQFF. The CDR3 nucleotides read TGTGCCAGCAGCCCTGGGGGAGACCCGTATGAGCAGTTCTTC.

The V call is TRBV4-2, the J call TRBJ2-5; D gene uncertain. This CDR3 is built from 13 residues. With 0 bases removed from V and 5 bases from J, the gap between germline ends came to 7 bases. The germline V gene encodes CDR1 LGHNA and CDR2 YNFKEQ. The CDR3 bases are TGTGCCAGCAGCCAAGATCCTGAGGAGACCCAGTACTTC. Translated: CASSQDPEETQYF.

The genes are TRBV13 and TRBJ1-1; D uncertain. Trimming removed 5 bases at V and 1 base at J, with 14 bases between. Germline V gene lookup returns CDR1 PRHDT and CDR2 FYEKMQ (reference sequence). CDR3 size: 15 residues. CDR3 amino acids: CASSTLGSGNTEAFF. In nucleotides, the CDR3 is TGTGCCAGCAGCACCTTGGGCTCTGGGAACACTGAAGCTTTCTTT.

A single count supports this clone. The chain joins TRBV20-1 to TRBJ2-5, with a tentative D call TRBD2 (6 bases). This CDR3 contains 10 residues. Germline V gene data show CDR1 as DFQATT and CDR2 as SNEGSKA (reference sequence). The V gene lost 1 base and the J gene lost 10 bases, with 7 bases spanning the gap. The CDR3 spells CSARGGDQYF. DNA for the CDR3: TGCAGTGCTAGAGGGGGGGACCAGTACTTC.

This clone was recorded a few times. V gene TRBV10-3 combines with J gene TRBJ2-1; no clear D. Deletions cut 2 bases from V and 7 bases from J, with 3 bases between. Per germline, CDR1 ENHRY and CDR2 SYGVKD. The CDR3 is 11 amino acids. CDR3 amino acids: CAISEGNEQFF. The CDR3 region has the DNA TGTGCCATCAGTGAGGGTAATGAGCAGTTCTTC.

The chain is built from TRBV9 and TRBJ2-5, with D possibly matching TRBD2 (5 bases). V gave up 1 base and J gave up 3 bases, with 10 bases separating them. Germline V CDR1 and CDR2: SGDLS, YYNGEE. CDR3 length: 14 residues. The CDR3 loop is CASSVSGEKETQYF. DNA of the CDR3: TGTGCCAGCAGCGTATCCGGGGAGAAAGAGACCCAGTACTTC.

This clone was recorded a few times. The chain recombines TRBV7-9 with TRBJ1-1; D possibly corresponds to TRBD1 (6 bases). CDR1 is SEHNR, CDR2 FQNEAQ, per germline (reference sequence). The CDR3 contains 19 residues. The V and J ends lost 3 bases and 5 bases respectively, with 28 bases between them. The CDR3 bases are TGTGCCAGCAGCTTTTTATATTGGGTGGGGGGCCCTACGGGTACTGAAGCTTTCTTT. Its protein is CASSFLYWVGGPTGTEAFF.

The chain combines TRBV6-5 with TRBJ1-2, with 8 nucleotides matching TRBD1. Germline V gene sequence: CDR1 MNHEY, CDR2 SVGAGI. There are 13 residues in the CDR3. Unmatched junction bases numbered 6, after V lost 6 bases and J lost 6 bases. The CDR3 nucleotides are TGTGCCAGCAGCCTCGACAGGGGCGATGGCTACACCTTC. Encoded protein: CASSLDRGDGYTF.

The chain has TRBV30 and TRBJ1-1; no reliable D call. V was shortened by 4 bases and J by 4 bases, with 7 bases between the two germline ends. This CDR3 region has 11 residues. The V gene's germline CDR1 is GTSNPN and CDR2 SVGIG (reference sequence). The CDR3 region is CAWTLGTEAFF. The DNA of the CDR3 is TGTGCCTGGACCCTTGGCACTGAAGCTTTCTTT.

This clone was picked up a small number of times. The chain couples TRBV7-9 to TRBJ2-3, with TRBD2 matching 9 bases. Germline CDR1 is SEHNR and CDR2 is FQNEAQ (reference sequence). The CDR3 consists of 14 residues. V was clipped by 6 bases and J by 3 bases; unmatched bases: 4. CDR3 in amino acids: CASSSGLATDTQYF. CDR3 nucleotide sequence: TGTGCCAGCAGTTCTGGACTAGCGACAGATACGCAGTATTTT. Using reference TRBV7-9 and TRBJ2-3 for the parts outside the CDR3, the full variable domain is DTGVSQNPRHKITKRGQNVTFRCDPISEHNRLYWYRQTLGQGPEFLTYFQNEAQLEKSRLLSDRFSAERPKGSFSTLEIQRTEQGDSAMYLCASSSGLATDTQYFGPGTRLTVL.

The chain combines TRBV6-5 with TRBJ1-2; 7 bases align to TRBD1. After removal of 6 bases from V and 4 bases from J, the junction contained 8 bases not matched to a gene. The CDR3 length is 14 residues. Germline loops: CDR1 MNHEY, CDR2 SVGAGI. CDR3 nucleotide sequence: TGTGCCAGCAGCCCAGGGGGGAGGACCTATGGCTACACCTTC. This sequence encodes CASSPGGRTYGYTF.

The CDR3 is CASSLSLAGITGELFF. CDR3 in DNA: TGCGCCAGCAGCTTGAGTCTAGCGGGGATCACCGGGGAGCTGTTTTTT. This chain links TRBV5-1 with TRBJ2-2; 9 nucleotides match TRBD2. Looked up from germline, CDR1 is SGHRS and CDR2 is YFSETQ. V was clipped by 1 base and J by 4 bases; unmatched bases: 5. The CDR3 sequence is 16 residues long.

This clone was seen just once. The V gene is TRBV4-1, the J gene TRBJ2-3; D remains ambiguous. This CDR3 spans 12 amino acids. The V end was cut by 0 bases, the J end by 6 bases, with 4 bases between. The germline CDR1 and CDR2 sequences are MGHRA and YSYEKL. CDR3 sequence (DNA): TGCGCCAGCAGCCAAGAGTCTGATACGCAGTATTTT. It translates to CASSQESDTQYF.

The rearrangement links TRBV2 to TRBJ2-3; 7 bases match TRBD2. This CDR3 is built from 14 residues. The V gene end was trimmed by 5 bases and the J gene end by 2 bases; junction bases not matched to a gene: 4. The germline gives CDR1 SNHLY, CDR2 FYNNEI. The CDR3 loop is CASSSRGVTDTQYF. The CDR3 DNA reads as TGTGCCAGCAGTAGCCGGGGGGTCACAGATACGCAGTATTTT.

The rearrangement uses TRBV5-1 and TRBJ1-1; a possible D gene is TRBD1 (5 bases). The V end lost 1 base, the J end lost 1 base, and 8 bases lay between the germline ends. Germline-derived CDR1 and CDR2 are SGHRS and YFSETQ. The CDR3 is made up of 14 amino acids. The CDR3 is CASSLSRENTEAFF. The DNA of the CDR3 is TGCGCCAGCAGCTTGTCCAGGGAGAACACTGAAGCTTTCTTT.

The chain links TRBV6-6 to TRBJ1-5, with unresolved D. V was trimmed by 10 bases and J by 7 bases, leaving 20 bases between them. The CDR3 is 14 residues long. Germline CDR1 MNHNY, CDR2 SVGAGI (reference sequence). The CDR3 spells CATSADDSVQPQHF. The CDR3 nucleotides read TGTGCCACCTCTGCCGATGACTCGGTACAGCCCCAGCATTTT.

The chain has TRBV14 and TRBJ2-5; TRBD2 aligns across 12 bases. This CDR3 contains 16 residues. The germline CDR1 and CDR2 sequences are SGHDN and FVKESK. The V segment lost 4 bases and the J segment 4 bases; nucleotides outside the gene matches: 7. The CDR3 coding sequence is TGTGCCAGCAGCCCGGGACTAGCGGGTCTCGTAGAGACCCAGTACTTC. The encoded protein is CASSPGLAGLVETQYF.

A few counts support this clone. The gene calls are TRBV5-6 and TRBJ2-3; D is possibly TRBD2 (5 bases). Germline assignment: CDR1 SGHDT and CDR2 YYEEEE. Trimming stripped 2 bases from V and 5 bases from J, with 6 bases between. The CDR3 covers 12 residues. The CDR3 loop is CASSFEGDTQYF. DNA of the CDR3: TGTGCCAGCAGCTTTGAGGGAGATACGCAGTATTTT.

The CDR3 DNA follows: TGCGCCAGCGGATACAGTTTGAGCATGAACACTGAAGCTTTCTTT. Its protein is CASGYSLSMNTEAFF. J is TRBJ1-1 and V is TRBV5-1; D not resolved. The V gene lost 7 bases and the J gene lost 0 bases, with 16 bases spanning the gap. Looked up from germline, CDR1 is SGHRS and CDR2 is YFSETQ. This CDR3 is 15 amino acids long.

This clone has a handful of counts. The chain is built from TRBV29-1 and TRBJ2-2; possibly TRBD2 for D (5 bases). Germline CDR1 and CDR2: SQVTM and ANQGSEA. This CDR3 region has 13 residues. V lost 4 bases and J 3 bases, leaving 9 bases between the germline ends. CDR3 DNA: TGCAGCGTTGTCGGGGTCGACACCGGGGAGCTGTTTTTT. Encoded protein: CSVVGVDTGELFF.

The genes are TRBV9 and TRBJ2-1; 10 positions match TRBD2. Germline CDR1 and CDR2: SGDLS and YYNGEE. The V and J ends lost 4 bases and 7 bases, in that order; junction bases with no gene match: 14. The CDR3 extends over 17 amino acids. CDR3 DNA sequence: TGTGCCAGCAGCATCGATCTTAGCGGGGGGCCGGGAAATGAGCAGTTCTTC. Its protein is CASSIDLSGGPGNEQFF.

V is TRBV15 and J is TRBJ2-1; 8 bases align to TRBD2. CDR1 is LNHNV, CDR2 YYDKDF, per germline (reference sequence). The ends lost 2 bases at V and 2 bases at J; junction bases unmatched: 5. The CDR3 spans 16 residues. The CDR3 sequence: CATSRLGGVAYNEQFF. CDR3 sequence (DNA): TGTGCCACCAGCAGACTCGGGGGGGTTGCCTACAATGAGCAGTTCTTC.

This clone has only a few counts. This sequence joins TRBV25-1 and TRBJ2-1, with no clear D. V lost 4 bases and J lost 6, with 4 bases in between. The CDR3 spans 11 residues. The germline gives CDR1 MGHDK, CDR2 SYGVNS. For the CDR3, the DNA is TGTGCCAGCAGTGGTAGCAATGAGCAGTTCTTC. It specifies CASSGSNEQFF.

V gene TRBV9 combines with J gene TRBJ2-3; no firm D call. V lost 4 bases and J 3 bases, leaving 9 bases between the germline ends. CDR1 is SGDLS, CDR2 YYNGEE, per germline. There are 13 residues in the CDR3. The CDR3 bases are TGTGCCAGCAGCCTTCTGAGGACAGATACGCAGTATTTT. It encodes CASSLLRTDTQYF.

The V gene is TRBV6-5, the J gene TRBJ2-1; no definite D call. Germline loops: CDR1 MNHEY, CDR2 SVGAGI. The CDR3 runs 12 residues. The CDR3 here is CAGRESYNEQFF. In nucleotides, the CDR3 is TGTGCGGGTCGCGAATCCTACAATGAGCAGTTCTTC.

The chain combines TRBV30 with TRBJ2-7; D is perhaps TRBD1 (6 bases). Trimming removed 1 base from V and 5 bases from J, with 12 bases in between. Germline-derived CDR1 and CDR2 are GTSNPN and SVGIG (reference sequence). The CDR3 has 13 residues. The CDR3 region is CAWSEGRGNEQYF. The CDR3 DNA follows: TGTGCCTGGAGTGAGGGCAGGGGTAACGAGCAGTACTTC.

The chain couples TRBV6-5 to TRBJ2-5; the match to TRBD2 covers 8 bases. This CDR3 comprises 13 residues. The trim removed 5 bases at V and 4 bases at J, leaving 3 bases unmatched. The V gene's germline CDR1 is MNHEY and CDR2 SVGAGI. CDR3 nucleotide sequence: TGTGCCAGCAGTGCGGGACTAGGAGAGACCCAGTACTTC. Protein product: CASSAGLGETQYF.

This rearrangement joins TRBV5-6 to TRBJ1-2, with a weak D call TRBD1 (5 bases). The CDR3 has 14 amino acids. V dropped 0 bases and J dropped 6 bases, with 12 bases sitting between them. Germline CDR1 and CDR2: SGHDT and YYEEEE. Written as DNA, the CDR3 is TGTGCCAGCAGCTTGGCCGCCGGGGGAGATGGCTACACCTTC. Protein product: CASSLAAGGDGYTF. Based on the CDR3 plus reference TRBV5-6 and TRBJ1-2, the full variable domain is DAGVTQSPTHLIKTRGQQVTLRCSPKSGHDTVSWYQQALGQGPQFIFQYYEEEERQRGNFPDRFSGHQFPNYSSELNVNALLLGDSALYLCASSLAAGGDGYTFGSGTRLTVV.

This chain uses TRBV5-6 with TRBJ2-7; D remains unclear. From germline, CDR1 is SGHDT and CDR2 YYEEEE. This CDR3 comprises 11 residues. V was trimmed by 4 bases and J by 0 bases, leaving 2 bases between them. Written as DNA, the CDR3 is TGTGCCAGCAGCGCCTCCTACGAGCAGTACTTC. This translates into CASSASYEQYF. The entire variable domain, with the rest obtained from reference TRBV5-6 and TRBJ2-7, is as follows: DAGVTQSPTHLIKTRGQQVTLRCSPKSGHDTVSWYQQALGQGPQFIFQYYEEEERQRGNFPDRFSGHQFPNYSSELNVNALLLGDSALYLCASSASYEQYFGPGTRLTVT.

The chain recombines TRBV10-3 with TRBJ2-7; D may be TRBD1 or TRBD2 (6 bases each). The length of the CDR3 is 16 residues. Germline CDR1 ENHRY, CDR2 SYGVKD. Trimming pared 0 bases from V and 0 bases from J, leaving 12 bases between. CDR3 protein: CAISESRGAGSYEQYF. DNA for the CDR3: TGTGCCATCAGTGAGTCGAGGGGGGCAGGCTCCTACGAGCAGTACTTC.

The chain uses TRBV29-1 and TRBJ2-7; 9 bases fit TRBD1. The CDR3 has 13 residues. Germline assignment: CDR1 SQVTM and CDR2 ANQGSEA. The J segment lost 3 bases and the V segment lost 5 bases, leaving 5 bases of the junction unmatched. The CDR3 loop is CSVPGQGNYEQYF. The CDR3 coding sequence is TGCAGCGTTCCGGGACAGGGTAACTACGAGCAGTACTTC.